This T cell receptor (beta chain) appears in the sequencing data of a study of early stage breast cancer tumors. Study summary: Most invasive tumors, about 70% of the 16, were ER+/PR+/HER2-. Each sample averaged approximately 9.7-fold read coverage. Findings and limits, study-wide: Enriched TCRB sequences shared across patients were mostly commonly generated sequences.

Of note for this clone: Its antigen is unidentified.

TCRdb's copy holds only in-frame clones and misses some; the assay was immunoSEQ multiplex PCR. The table shows just under 30,000 clones, with roughly 81% occurring only once. V dropped 6 bases and J dropped 3; count of bases not matched to a gene: 4. Germline V gene data show CDR1 as MDHEN and CDR2 as SYDVKM. The CDR3 is made up of 13 amino acids. This clonotype was obtained from a person aged 50-59 years with breast cancer. The material sequenced was blood. The chain couples TRBV28 to TRBJ1-2, with 7 positions matching TRBD1. The DNA of the CDR3 is TGTGCCAGCAGGCCGACAGGGTACTATGGCTACACCTTC. As protein: CASRPTGYYGYTF.